This TCR beta chain was observed in a study of blood T cell repertoires in COVID-19. As for the study in general: T cells, B-cell-depleted T cells, or PBMCs supplied cDNA or gDNA.

This clone was detected once. Sequencing used immunoSEQ multiplex PCR; TCRdb keeps in-frame clones, though not all of them. The sample includes over 200,000 clones, 83% of them seen just once. One Seattle source followed patients from active infection through their disease course. The CDR3 is 15 residues long. Trimming at V came to 5 bases and at J to 2 bases, leaving 9 bases not matched to a gene. Germline loops: CDR1 SEHNR, CDR2 FQNEAQ (reference sequence). The gene calls are TRBV7-9 and TRBJ2-7; 7 bases align to TRBD1. This receptor was identified in a woman in her thirties with COVID-19, enrolled during active disease. The specimen sequenced was peripheral blood. The CDR3 loop reads CASSPGEGAPYEQYF. The CDR3 nucleotides are TGTGCCAGCAGCCCCGGAGAGGGGGCCCCCTACGAGCAGTACTTC.